These 27 T cell receptor beta chains originate from one sample sequenced in a study of tumor-infiltrating lymphocytes in primary liver carcinoma. Germline DNA was extracted too, while blood RNA derived from unsorted whole blood. Production of TCR beta cDNA used approximately 0.45 ug total RNA together with a constant-region primer. Researchers made the TCR beta libraries by running three nested multiplex PCR rounds with slightly modified ARM-PCR. PCR rounds one and two used TRBV1-TRBV30 forward primers with a C-beta reverse primer for 9 to 10 cycles each. One entry per CDR3 protein results from TCRdb running MiXCR on the multiplex PCR reads. The sample shows a few hundred thousand distinct CDR3 sequences, roughly 60% of them seen only once. The sample taken for sequencing was peripheral blood. Receptors originate from a woman aged 30 to 39 with primary liver carcinoma and hepatitis B virus infection.

This clonotype was counted ten times or more. The rearrangement links TRBV6-2 or TRBV6-3 to TRBJ2-7, with 9 bases that match TRBD2. The CDR3 is made up of 14 amino acids. The germline V gene encodes CDR1 MNHEY and CDR2 SVGEGT. J was trimmed by 6 bases and V by 4 bases; bases with no gene match: 7. CDR3 in amino acids: CASSLSGRRGEQYF. Written as DNA, the CDR3 is TGTGCCAGCAGTTTAAGCGGGAGGCGAGGCGAGCAGTACTTC.

In regard to this clonotype: This is likely a read error, given that the CDR3 carries no conserved phenylalanine or tryptophan at its end. The chain carries TRBV29-1 and TRBJ2-6; D might be TRBD1 or TRBD2, each matching 6 bases. The CDR3 length is 14 residues. Trimming took off 6 bases at V and 3 bases at J, with 12 bases between the two ends. CDR1 is SQVTM, CDR2 ANQGSEA, per germline. This CDR3 is CSVSRGLGANVLTL. The CDR3 DNA reads TGCAGCGTCTCCCGGGGGCTTGGGGCCAACGTCCTGACTTTA.

The sample holds one count of this clonotype. Being one base from a much bigger clone, this may be a read error. This chain links TRBV5-1 with TRBJ2-2; 7 bases line up with TRBD1. Germline CDR1 reads SGHRS; CDR2 reads YFSETQ. This CDR3 has 14 amino acids. Trimming took 4 bases from V and 5 from J; bases not matched to a gene: 5. CDR3 protein: CASSPRQGTGELFF. The CDR3 bases are TGCGCCAGCAGCCCGCGACAGGGTACCGGGGAGCTGTTTTTT.

The J gene is TRBJ2-7, the V gene TRBV5-4; the D gene is possibly TRBD1 (5 bases). V was shortened by 0 bases and J by 5 bases, with 18 bases between the two germline ends. Germline V gene lookup returns CDR1 SGHNT and CDR2 YYREEE (reference sequence). This CDR3 contains 16 residues. As DNA, the CDR3 is TGTGCCAGCAGCTTGGTCCCAGGGATGCAATCTGACGAGCAGTACTTC. This gives the protein CASSLVPGMQSDEQYF.

This clonotype was seen once. The chain combines TRBV30 with TRBJ2-1, with a weak D call TRBD2 (5 bases). With 1 base removed from V and 8 bases from J, the gap between germline ends came to 18 bases. The CDR3 loop spans 15 amino acids. From germline, CDR1 is GTSNPN and CDR2 SVGIG (reference sequence). Here the CDR3 reads CAWSGSSRTKYEQFF. The CDR3, as DNA: TGTGCCTGGAGTGGGTCTAGCCGCACCAAGTATGAGCAGTTCTTC.

As regards this clonotype: At one end the junction does not follow the germline gene, possibly because of a read error. V usage is TRBV29-1 and J usage is TRBJ1-4; 7 bases line up with TRBD1. This CDR3 comprises 14 residues. Germline lookup yields CDR1 SQVTM and CDR2 ANQGSEA. The CDR3 nucleotides read TGCAGCGTAGGTTGGACAGGCCCCGATGAAAAACCGTCTTTT. This encodes CSVGWTGPDEKPSF.

Concerning this clonotype itself: Germline and junction disagree at one end, which may indicate a read error. The rearrangement joins TRBV12-3 or TRBV12-4 to TRBJ2-7; TRBD1 matches at 7 bases. The CDR3 runs to 14 residues. CDR3 nucleotide sequence: TGTGTCAGCAGTTTGACAGGGTTCGCCTACGAGCAGTACTTC. Its translation is CVSSLTGFAYEQYF.

V usage is TRBV30 and J usage is TRBJ2-2; D unresolved. The CDR3 sequence is 14 residues long. The germline V gene encodes CDR1 GTSNPN and CDR2 SVGIG (reference sequence). Trimming took off 0 bases at V and 6 bases at J, with 11 bases between the two ends. In DNA form, the CDR3 reads TGTGCCTGGAGTGTGAGGTGGGGTTCCGGGGAGCTGTTTTTT. This encodes CAWSVRWGSGELFF.

Turning to this clonotype: Germline and junction disagree at one end, which may indicate a read error. The chain joins TRBV7-9 to TRBJ1-4; D gene uncertain. CDR1 and CDR2 from the germline V gene are SEHNR and FQNEAQ (reference sequence). The CDR3 contains 15 residues. CDR3 coding DNA: TGTGCCAACAGCTTTGGGGATCGCGATAATGAAAAACTGTTTTTT. Translated, it gives CANSFGDRDNEKLFF.

Many counts were recorded for this clonotype. CDR3 nucleotide sequence: TGCAGCGTTGTCGCAAACACCGGGGAGCTGTTTTTT. The encoded protein is CSVVANTGELFF. V gene TRBV29-1 combines with J gene TRBJ2-2; D is unclear. The ends were cut back, 4 bases at V and 2 bases at J, with 5 bases in the middle. Germline V CDR1 and CDR2: SQVTM, ANQGSEA. The CDR3 length is 12 residues.

This chain connects TRBV4-1 to TRBJ2-5; TRBD2 might be the D (6 bases). Trimming took off 4 bases at V and 4 bases at J, with 16 bases between the two ends. CDR1 and CDR2 (germline): MGHRA, YSYEKL. This CDR3 spans 15 amino acids. In DNA form, the CDR3 reads TGCGCCAGCAGCCCAACGGGACTCGACCGAGAGACCCAGTACTTC. Residues: CASSPTGLDRETQYF.

Only a few counts were recorded for this clonotype. The V call is TRBV30, the J call TRBJ2-1, with D possibly being TRBD2 (6 bases). Germline loops: CDR1 GTSNPN, CDR2 SVGIG (reference sequence). Trimming pared 1 base from V and 4 bases from J, leaving 11 bases between. The CDR3 length is 14 residues. CDR3 nucleotide sequence: TGTGCCTGGAGTGGGAGGGTAAAGTACAATGAGCAGTTCTTC. Protein product: CAWSGRVKYNEQFF. The variable domain in full, with the rest retrieved from reference TRBV30 and TRBJ2-1, is SQTIHQWPATLVQPVGSPLSLECTVEGTSNPNLYWYRQAAGRGLQLLFYSVGIGQISSEVPQNLSASRPQDRQFILSSKKLLLSDSGFYLCAWSGRVKYNEQFFGPGTRLTVL.

The V gene is TRBV28, the J gene TRBJ2-7; 10 bases agree with TRBD2. Germline loops: CDR1 MDHEN, CDR2 SYDVKM. After removal of 3 bases from V and 2 bases from J, the junction contained 4 bases not matched to a gene. This CDR3 has 15 residues. In DNA, the CDR3 is TGTGCCAGCAGTTTTAGAGGACTAGCGGCCTACGAGCAGTACTTC. This encodes CASSFRGLAAYEQYF.

As regards this clonotype: The germline gene is not matched at one end of the junction; a read error may be the cause. The chain has TRBV11-2 and TRBJ2-5; TRBD2 is a possible D gene (6 bases). The CDR3 covers 16 residues. Germline CDR1 and CDR2: SGHAT and FQNNGV. In nucleotides, the CDR3 is TGTGCCAGCACCCGGCACCGGTCGGGGGACCAAGGGACCCAGTACTTC. It is translated as CASTRHRSGDQGTQYF.

On this clonotype itself: The conserved closing phenylalanine or tryptophan is absent in this CDR3, likely reflecting a read error. The chain employs TRBV11-1 and TRBJ2-3; TRBD2 aligns across 9 bases. The CDR3 is made up of 15 amino acids. CDR1 and CDR2 (germline): SGHAT, FQDESV (reference sequence). V trimming: 5 bases; J trimming: 2 bases; junction bases outside the gene matches: 5. The CDR3 loop reads CASSGSGGTTDTQYL. DNA of the CDR3: TGTGCCAGCAGCGGTAGCGGGGGAACCACAGATACGCAGTATCTT.

For this clonotype: Possible read error: a much larger clone is one base away. The CDR3 coding sequence is TGTGCCAGCACCGACCCCTCTGGGGCCAGCGTCCTGACTTTC. This codes for CASTDPSGASVLTF. The chain combines TRBV12-3 or TRBV12-4 with TRBJ2-6; a weak D match, TRBD1 (5 bases). The length of the CDR3 is 14 residues.

This clonotype was seen many times. CDR3 nucleotides: TGTGCCAGCAGTAAATACACCGGGGAGCTGTTTTTT. Translating it yields CASSKYTGELFF. The chain is built from TRBV6-5 and TRBJ2-2; D gene ambiguous. Trimming shortened V by 5 bases and J by 3 bases, and 4 bases separated the two germline ends. CDR1 and CDR2 from the germline V gene are MNHEY and SVGAGI. CDR3 length equals 12 residues.

As for this clonotype: A much larger clone differs from this one at a single base, so this may be a read error. The V gene is TRBV29-1, the J gene TRBJ2-1; 7 positions agree with TRBD2. The CDR3 runs 15 residues. The germline V gene encodes CDR1 SQVTM and CDR2 ANQGSEA. The CDR3 nucleotides read TGCAACGTTGAACTTCTAGCGGTTACCTACAATGAGCAGTTCTTC. It encodes CNVELLAVTYNEQFF.

The V gene is TRBV4-1, the J gene TRBJ2-7; D not resolved. V was cut by 2 bases and J by 7 bases, with 6 bases left in between. This CDR3 spans 11 amino acids. The germline CDR1 and CDR2 sequences are MGHRA and YSYEKL. The CDR3 coding sequence is TGCGCCAGCAGCCAATGGCTTGAGCAGTACTTC. Translated, it gives CASSQWLEQYF.

In the case of this clonotype: Lacking the conserved final phenylalanine or tryptophan, this CDR3 likely reflects a read error. The chain combines TRBV6-5 with TRBJ2-7; 7 positions match TRBD2. V lost 8 bases, J lost 3 bases, and 7 bases stayed unmatched. This CDR3 spans 13 amino acids. Germline lookup yields CDR1 MNHEY and CDR2 SVGAGI. CDR3 in DNA: TGTGCCAGCGGTCGCGGGGGAGTCTACGAGCAGTACTCC. The encoded protein is CASGRGGVYEQYS.

In its sample, this clonotype was seen a few times. V usage is TRBV6-1 and J usage is TRBJ2-7; D uncertain. Germline CDR1 is MNHNS and CDR2 is SASEGT. The ends were cut back, 11 bases at V and 2 bases at J, with 16 bases in the middle. This CDR3 has 13 amino acids. The CDR3 sequence is CACHSDGAYEQYF. CDR3 nucleotides: TGTGCCTGCCATTCCGACGGAGCCTACGAGCAGTACTTC.

This clonotype has only a few counts. The rearrangement joins TRBV5-1 to TRBJ2-3; 7 nucleotides align to TRBD2. J was trimmed by 4 bases and V by 6 bases; bases with no gene match: 11. The CDR3 runs 15 residues. CDR1 SGHRS and CDR2 YFSETQ come from the germline V gene. CDR3 nucleotides: TGCGCCAGCATACCTTCTGCGGGAGTATCAGATACGCAGTATTTT. Encoded protein: CASIPSAGVSDTQYF.

This clonotype came up a few times. The chain couples TRBV5-4 to TRBJ2-3; 16 bases are shared with TRBD2. The CDR3 spans 18 residues. CDR1 is SGHNT and CDR2 is YYREEE in the germline V gene (reference sequence). J gave up 4 bases and V 4 bases, and 9 bases lay outside the gene matches. The CDR3 spells CASSMGLAGGPFPDTQYF. The CDR3 DNA reads TGTGCCAGCAGCATGGGACTAGCGGGAGGGCCTTTCCCAGATACGCAGTATTTT. The entire variable domain, with the rest obtained from reference TRBV5-4 and TRBJ2-3, is as follows: ETGVTQSPTHLIKTRGQQVTLRCSSQSGHNTVSWYQQALGQGPQFIFQYYREEENGRGNFPPRFSGLQFPNYSSELNVNALELDDSALYLCASSMGLAGGPFPDTQYFGPGTRLTVL.

The chain employs TRBV5-6 and TRBJ2-1; tentatively, D is TRBD2 (5 bases). The germline gives CDR1 SGHDT, CDR2 YYEEEE. V lost 2 bases, J lost 6 bases, and 12 bases lay in between. The CDR3 runs 14 residues. The CDR3 loop is CASSLGAGPNEQFF. Written as DNA, the CDR3 is TGTGCCAGCAGCTTAGGCGCGGGCCCCAATGAGCAGTTCTTC.

This clonotype was seen a few times. The rearrangement joins TRBV5-4 to TRBJ1-1; 8 bases align to TRBD1. The junction had 5 bases not matched to a gene; V was cut back by 2 bases and J by 8 bases. The germline CDR1 and CDR2 sequences are SGHNT and YYREEE (reference sequence). The CDR3 is 13 amino acids. This CDR3 is CASSFTGQGEAFF. CDR3 DNA sequence: TGTGCCAGCAGCTTTACAGGACAGGGCGAAGCTTTCTTT.

The V call is TRBV4-3, the J call TRBJ2-3, with TRBD2 identical over 9 bases. Germline loops: CDR1 LGHNA, CDR2 YSLEER. This CDR3 has 16 amino acids. V shed 1 base and J 2 bases; nucleotides not matched to a gene: 4. CDR3 loop: CASSQASGTPTDTQYF. CDR3 bases: TGCGCCAGCAGCCAAGCTAGCGGGACCCCCACAGATACGCAGTATTTT.

This CDR3 is CASSRGEADTQYF. For the CDR3, the DNA is TGTGCCAGCAGCCGCGGGGAGGCAGATACGCAGTATTTT. This rearrangement joins TRBV7-9 to TRBJ2-3; D is possibly TRBD2 (6 bases). The germline V gene has CDR1 SEHNR and CDR2 FQNEAQ (reference sequence). Trimming cost V 5 bases and J 4 bases, with 10 bases left between them. The CDR3 consists of 13 residues. Using reference TRBV7-9 and TRBJ2-3 for the parts outside the CDR3, the full variable domain is DTGVSQNPRHKITKRGQNVTFRCDPISEHNRLYWYRQTLGQGPEFLTYFQNEAQLEKSRLLSDRFSAERPKGSFSTLEIQRTEQGDSAMYLCASSRGEADTQYFGPGTRLTVL.